These 21 T cell receptor beta chains share one sample of origin, sequenced in a study of CD8+ T cells in alopecia areata. Extracted from the samples, RNA was reverse transcribed into cDNA to serve as the sequencing template. The assay was immunoSEQ multiplex PCR, and TCRdb's table has in-frame clones only and misses some. In total the sample includes approximately 110,000 clones, none of them seen once. Sample: lesional skin. The receptors were sampled from a C3H/HeJ mouse with alopecia areata. This mouse strain has H2-k as its MHC haplotype.

This clone was counted a few times. At residue 11, the TCRdb protein and translated DNA are inconsistent; the protein given comes from the DNA. These gene names are mouse names. The sequence runs out 3 residues before the end of the CDR3; the remainder is reconstructed from the germline J gene. This chain links TRBV19 with TRBJ1-6, with 7 positions matching TRBD1. TRBJ1-6 is sorted into the ORF group, with uncertain function. The V gene's germline CDR1 is FNHDT and CDR2 SITEND (reference sequence). The V and J ends lost 5 bases and 3 bases, in that order; junction bases with no gene match: 2. This CDR3 has 14 amino acids. The covered CDR3 bases are TGTGCCAGCAGCGGGACAGTCTATAATTCGCCC. Amino acids: CASSGTVYNSP. The CDR3, in full, reads CASSGTVYNSPLYF.

This clone was seen at least ten times. The genes are named according to mouse. The read gets to within 4 residues of the CDR3 end, and the germline J gene fills in the rest. This chain links TRBV1 with TRBJ1-4; 11 bases are shared with TRBD1. The V gene end was trimmed by 1 base and the J gene end by 1 base; junction bases not matched to a gene: 2. This CDR3 is built from 17 residues. Germline CDR1 is NSQYPW and CDR2 is LRSPGD (reference sequence). CDR3 amino acids: CTCSAAGTGGSNERLFF. The sequenced CDR3 bases are TGCACCTGCAGTGCAGCCGGGACAGGGGGTTCCAACGAA.

This clone was detected a few times. Gene names follow the mouse nomenclature. The sequence runs out 4 residues before the end of the CDR3; the remainder is reconstructed from the germline J gene. This chain links TRBV19 with TRBJ1-1, with D hard to call. The germline V gene encodes CDR1 FNHDT and CDR2 SITEND (reference sequence). The V end lost 3 bases, the J end lost 0 bases, and 9 bases lay between the germline ends. The CDR3 is made up of 14 amino acids. CDR3 DNA (partial): TGTGCCAGCAGTAGCTCTGGAGCAAACACA. Protein product: CASSSSGANT. The entire CDR3 reads CASSSSGANTEVFF.

Turning to this clone: Gene names refer to mouse genes. The read finishes 4 residues shy of the CDR3 end, and the germline J gene is used to complete it. This chain joins TRBV13-3 and TRBJ2-7; 8 positions match TRBD2. CDR1 NNHDY and CDR2 SYVADS come from the germline V gene. The CDR3 is 14 amino acids. The CDR3 region is CASSDGGLEYEQYF. Partial CDR3 DNA: TGTGCCAGCAGTGATGGGGGACTGGAATAT.

This clone was detected only a few times. Mouse names are used for the genes. The sequence runs out 4 residues before the end of the CDR3; the remainder is reconstructed from the germline J gene. V is TRBV1 and J is TRBJ2-3; 9 bases match TRBD1. V lost 3 bases to trimming and J lost 0 bases; unmatched junction nucleotides: 4. Germline values: CDR1 NSQYPW, CDR2 LRSPGD (reference sequence). The CDR3 length is 16 residues. This chain's CDR3 is CTCSADRGTSAETLYF. Incomplete CDR3 DNA: TGCACCTGCAGTGCGGACAGGGGCACTAGTGCAGAA.

As regards this clone: TCRdb and the translated DNA give different amino acids at residue 10; the protein presented here is the one translated from the DNA. Gene and germline names: mouse. The read is 3 residues too short to cover the CDR3 end, so that end is filled in from the germline J gene. The chain uses TRBV13-1 and TRBJ1-3; 8 bases agree with TRBD1. V dropped 9 bases and J dropped 0; count of bases not matched to a gene: 2. CDR1 is NSHNY, CDR2 SYGAGN, per germline. CDR3 length: 13 residues. CDR3 protein: CATGTGSGNTLYF. The DNA read from the CDR3 is TGTGCCACCGGGACAGGTTCTGGAAATACG.

On this clone: Mouse germline and gene names are used. The read terminates 4 residues before the CDR3 end, so the remaining end is supplied by the germline J gene. This sequence joins TRBV1 and TRBJ2-1; perhaps TRBD1 as D (6 bases). CDR1 is NSQYPW and CDR2 is LRSPGD in the germline V gene (reference sequence). CDR3 size: 13 residues. CDR3 loop: CTCSAYRAAEQFF. Partial CDR3 DNA: TGCACCTGCAGTGCATACAGGGCGGCT. Based on the CDR3 plus reference TRBV1 and TRBJ2-1, the full variable domain is VTLLEQNPRWRLVPRGQAVNLRCILKNSQYPWMSWYQQDLQKQLQWLFTLRSPGDKEVKSLPGADYLATRVTDTELRLQVANMSQGRTLYCTCSAYRAAEQFFGPGTRLTVL.

This clone was seen more than once but under ten times. The genes and germline here are from mouse. CDR3: CTCNRLGVYEQYF. CDR3 bases read: TGCACCTGCAACCGACTGGGGGTCTAT. The rearrangement joins TRBV1 to TRBJ2-7; 9 bases line up with TRBD2. The read is 4 residues too short to cover the CDR3 end, so that end is filled in from the germline J gene. The germline CDR1 and CDR2 sequences are NSQYPW and LRSPGD (reference sequence). The CDR3 runs 13 residues. The trim removed 7 bases at V and 3 bases at J, leaving 4 bases unmatched.

This clone occurred many times. Mouse gene names and germline throughout. The read falls 4 residues short of the CDR3 end, and the missing part is taken from the germline J gene. The V and J genes are TRBV19 and TRBJ2-3, with a possible D match to TRBD1 (6 bases). This CDR3 comprises 14 residues. Per the germline V gene, CDR1 is FNHDT and CDR2 is SITEND (reference sequence). V was trimmed by 1 base and J by 1 base, leaving 7 bases between them. CDR3 loop: CASSIQGRAETLYF. Incomplete CDR3 DNA: TGTGCCAGCAGTATACAGGGGCGTGCAGAA. Together with reference TRBV19 and TRBJ2-3, the CDR3 gives the full variable domain: GGIITQTPKFLIGQEGQKLTLKCQQNFNHDTMYWYRQDSGKGLRLIYYSITENDLQKGDLSEGYDASREKKSSFSLTVTSAQKNEMAVFLCASSIQGRAETLYFGSGTRLTVL.

As concerns this clone: Gene labels here are mouse ones. The read ends 4 residues shy of where the CDR3 ends; the end is completed using the germline J gene. This rearrangement joins TRBV1 to TRBJ1-4, with 8 positions matching TRBD1. With 5 bases clipped from V and 4 bases from J, the junction kept 3 bases outside the gene matches. From germline, CDR1 is NSQYPW and CDR2 LRSPGD (reference sequence). The CDR3 has 14 residues. The part of the CDR3 DNA that was read is TGCACCTGCAGTCAGACAGGGGTCAACGAA. This sequence encodes CTCSQTGVNE. The entire CDR3 is CTCSQTGVNERLFF.

This clone was counted at least ten times. Gene names refer to mouse genes. Sequencing ends 4 residues short of the CDR3 end; the germline J gene provides the rest. The chain joins TRBV13-3 to TRBJ2-1; TRBD2 is a possible D gene (6 bases). Trimming left V 2 bases short and J 5 bases short, with 8 bases between. Germline CDR1 NNHDY, CDR2 SYVADS. The CDR3 runs to 13 residues. Incomplete CDR3 DNA: TGTGCCAGCAGTGAGGGGACTAATGCT. Its protein product is CASSEGTNA. The entire CDR3 protein reads CASSEGTNAEQFF.

This clone was counted between two and nine times. Mouse names are used for the genes. The read ends 4 residues before the CDR3 terminus; that terminus is restored from the germline J gene. V usage is TRBV29 and J usage is TRBJ2-5; 10 bases are a match to TRBD2. The germline V gene has CDR1 MSHET and CDR2 SYDVDS. The CDR3 has 15 residues. CDR3 protein: CASSFLGGRRDTQYF. The CDR3 bases that were read are TGTGCTAGCAGTTTCCTGGGGGGGCGTCGAGAC.

This clone was counted between two and nine times. TCRdb's protein sequence differs at residue 15 from the translated DNA; the protein presented here follows the DNA. Gene labels here are mouse ones. The CDR3 end falls 3 residues outside the read, so it is completed with the germline J gene. V and J are TRBV1 and TRBJ1-6; 10 nucleotides line up with TRBD1. TRBJ1-6 is an ORF; its function is uncertain. J gave up 0 bases and V 1 base, and 3 bases lay outside the gene matches. Germline V gene lookup returns CDR1 NSQYPW and CDR2 LRSPGD (reference sequence). CDR3 length: 18 residues. CDR3: CTCSAAGQGYSYNSPLYF. The sequenced CDR3 bases are TGCACCTGCAGTGCAGCGGGACAGGGGTATTCCTATAATTCGCCC.

About this clone: Gene labels here are mouse ones. The CDR3 end falls 4 residues outside the read, so it is completed with the germline J gene. The V gene is TRBV1, the J gene TRBJ1-2; 7 positions match TRBD1. The CDR3 contains 16 residues. Germline V CDR1 and CDR2: NSQYPW, LRSPGD (reference sequence). With 3 bases clipped from V and 1 base from J, the junction kept 8 bases outside the gene matches. The CDR3 reads CTCSATWDRINSDYTF. The CDR3 DNA, read in part, is TGCACCTGCAGTGCCACCTGGGACAGAATAAACTCC.

Regarding this clone: Gene names and germline refer to mouse. Sequencing ends 4 residues short of the CDR3 end; the germline J gene provides the rest. V is TRBV19 and J is TRBJ2-5; D uncertain. From germline, CDR1 is FNHDT and CDR2 SITEND (reference sequence). The CDR3 sequence is 13 residues long. The V end lost 3 bases, the J end lost 1 base, and 6 bases lay between the germline ends. The CDR3 here is CASSNTYQDTQYF. Incomplete CDR3 DNA: TGTGCCAGCAGTAACACCTACCAAGAC.

This clone was counted between two and nine times. Mouse germline and gene names are used. This chain's CDR3 is CASSRDKNTGQLYF. The sequenced CDR3 bases are TGTGCTAGCAGTCGGGACAAAAACACCGGG. This chain joins TRBV17 and TRBJ2-2, with TRBD1 as a possible D gene (6 bases). The read gets to within 4 residues of the CDR3 end, and the germline J gene fills in the rest. Trimming took off 5 bases at V and 1 base at J, with 8 bases between the two ends. The CDR3 spans 14 residues. Germline V gene sequence: CDR1 MNHDT, CDR2 YYDKIL.

Details on this clone: The germline and genes are mouse ones. The read ends 4 residues before the CDR3 terminus; that terminus is restored from the germline J gene. V and J are TRBV13-3 and TRBJ2-3; a weak D match, TRBD2 (6 bases). Germline CDR1 is NNHDY and CDR2 is SYVADS. Trimming removed 4 bases at V and 0 bases at J, with 12 bases between. The CDR3 is made up of 15 amino acids. The sequenced CDR3 bases are TGTGCCAGCAGTCGCGACTGGTCTAGTGCAGAA. Translated: CASSRDWSSAE. The entire CDR3 protein is CASSRDWSSAETLYF.

This clone was observed a handful of times. The gene names here belong to mouse. The CDR3 extends 4 residues past the end of the read, so its final part is completed from the germline J gene. J is TRBJ1-4 and V is TRBV1; possible D gene TRBD1, 5 bases. Germline V gene data show CDR1 as NSQYPW and CDR2 as LRSPGD (reference sequence). There are 13 residues in the CDR3. The V end was cut by 6 bases, the J end by 0 bases, with 5 bases between. The sequenced CDR3 bases are TGCACCTGCAGGACAGTTTCCAACGAA. Translation: CTCRTVSNE. In full, the CDR3 reads CTCRTVSNERLFF.

A remark on this clone: Gene names denote mouse genes. The observed sequence ends 4 residues before the CDR3 terminus, with the missing tail filled in from the germline J gene. This chain joins TRBV12-2 and TRBJ2-7, with TRBD2 identical over 9 bases. The CDR3 loop spans 13 amino acids. CDR1 is SGHLS, CDR2 HYDKME, per germline. The CDR3 is CASSLGLGYEQYF. Incomplete CDR3 DNA: TGTGCCAGCTCTCTCGGACTGGGGTAT.

This clone was picked up a small number of times. Gene labels here are mouse ones. The CDR3 end falls 4 residues outside the read, so it is completed with the germline J gene. The chain uses TRBV17 and TRBJ2-2, with D possibly TRBD1 on 5 matching bases. CDR1 and CDR2 (germline): MNHDT, YYDKIL. CDR3 length: 16 residues. The ends were cut back, 0 bases at V and 1 base at J, with 9 bases in the middle. The covered CDR3 bases are TGTGCTAGCAGTAGAGATGGACATAGAAACACCGGG. This sequence encodes CASSRDGHRNTG. The entire CDR3 sequence reads CASSRDGHRNTGQLYF.

This clone was picked up a small number of times. The genes and germline here are from mouse. The CDR3 extends 4 residues past the end of the read, so its final part is completed from the germline J gene. The sample contains more than one DNA sequence encoding this CDR3. This chain links TRBV1 with TRBJ2-5, with 8 bases matching TRBD2. V trimming: 3 bases; J trimming: 2 bases; junction bases outside the gene matches: 4. CDR1 and CDR2 from the germline V gene are NSQYPW and LRSPGD (reference sequence). There are 15 residues in the CDR3. Incomplete CDR3 DNA: TGCACCTGCAGTGCGGGCTGGGGGGCCCAAGAC. This translates into CTCSAGWGAQD. The entire CDR3 protein is CTCSAGWGAQDTQYF. The whole variable domain, filled in from reference TRBV1 and TRBJ2-5, reads VTLLEQNPRWRLVPRGQAVNLRCILKNSQYPWMSWYQQDLQKQLQWLFTLRSPGDKEVKSLPGADYLATRVTDTELRLQVANMSQGRTLYCTCSAGWGAQDTQYFGPGTRLLVL.